This TCR beta chain was sequenced during a study of T cells after yellow fever vaccination. Overall study findings and caveats: Weaker in magnitude, the secondary response showed a faster peak on day 5 versus 15. The booster response re-showed most primary clones: around 96% CD4, approximately 90% CD8.

This clonotype showed up just a few times. Its antigen is as yet unknown. Template switching by 5'RACE produced TCR cDNA, adding a universal primer site and UMIs. One entry per CDR3 protein results from TCRdb running MiXCR on the 5' RACE reads. The sample records 120,000 or so distinct CDR3 sequences, about 7.2% being singletons. Germline assignment: CDR1 SGHDT and CDR2 YYEEEE. The CDR3 has 12 residues. Trimming removed 2 bases from V and 0 bases from J, with 0 bases in between. This clonotype originated in a young man who received the YFV17D yellow fever vaccine. The sequencing used CD4+ T cells sorted from PBMCs, collected about 41 days after the first yellow fever vaccination. The chain joins TRBV5-6 to TRBJ2-4; D gene unclear. In DNA, the CDR3 is TGTGCCAGCAGCTTAGCCAAAAACATTCAGTACTTC. It encodes CASSLAKNIQYF.